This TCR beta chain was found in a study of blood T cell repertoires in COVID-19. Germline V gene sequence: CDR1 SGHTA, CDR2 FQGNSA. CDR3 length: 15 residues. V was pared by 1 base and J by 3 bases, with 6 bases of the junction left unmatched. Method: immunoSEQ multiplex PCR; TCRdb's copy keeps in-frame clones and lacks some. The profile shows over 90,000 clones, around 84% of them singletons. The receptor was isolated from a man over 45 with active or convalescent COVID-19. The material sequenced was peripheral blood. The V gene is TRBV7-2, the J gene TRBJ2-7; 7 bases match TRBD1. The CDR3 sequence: CASSLGAQGNYEQYF. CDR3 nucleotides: TGTGCCAGCAGCTTAGGGGCACAGGGGAACTACGAGCAGTACTTC.